This TCR beta chain is drawn from a study of T cells in Graves' hyperthyroidism and ophthalmopathy. Study results and limitations: Appearing also in blood were most of the thyroid clonotypes expanded above 0.001.

Patients were excluded for uncontrolled infection, other autoimmune disease, pregnancy or lactation. About this clonotype itself: Its target is not known. One junction end disagrees with the germline gene, perhaps due to a read error.

RNA transcripts provided the source from which TCR beta CDR3 regions were amplified. First-round RT-PCR targeting the TCR CDR3 was performed with the HTBI primer set. MiXCR was run by TCRdb on the multiplex PCR reads, yielding one entry per CDR3 protein. This table has 650,000 to 800,000 distinct CDR3 sequences, 45% appearing once. Material: peripheral blood or thyroid tissue (not recorded which). This clonotype originated in an adult man with Graves' disease, either hyperthyroidism or ophthalmopathy (not recorded which).

CDR3 nucleotide sequence: TGTGTCAGCAGCCCGACAGGGGAACTTGCTGTTCAGCCCCAGCATTTT. Its protein product is CVSSPTGELAVQPQHF. V is TRBV2 and J is TRBJ1-5; 8 bases are a match to TRBD1. The CDR3 has 16 amino acids. The germline gives CDR1 SNHLY, CDR2 FYNNEI.